Sequencing of this TCR beta chain was carried out in a study of control samples from healthy donors and cancer patients. Germline V gives CDR1 SGHRS, CDR2 YFSETQ. V lost 0 bases, J lost 0 bases, and 3 bases stayed unmatched. The CDR3 spans 16 residues. Using immunoSEQ multiplex PCR, the repertoire was profiled, and TCRdb retains in-frame clones only, with some absent. The table has 190,000 or so clones, roughly 93% seen once. This sequence was found in a man younger than 30 in good health. The chain uses TRBV5-1 and TRBJ2-3, with TRBD2 matching over 8 bases. The source material was blood. This CDR3 reads CASSLAGGKSTDTQYF. In DNA, the CDR3 is TGCGCCAGCAGCTTGGCGGGGGGGAAAAGCACAGATACGCAGTATTTT.